This T cell receptor (beta chain) is drawn from a study of blood T cell repertoires in COVID-19. Generated by immunoSEQ multiplex PCR, the TCRdb table keeps only in-frame clones and is missing some. The sample has about 270,000 clones, 70% to 90% seen once. The germline V gene encodes CDR1 MGHRA and CDR2 YSYEKL. Trimming took 0 bases from V and 7 from J; bases not matched to a gene: 8. The CDR3 totals 15 residues. V is TRBV4-1 and J is TRBJ2-7; 8 bases map to TRBD1. The TCR comes from a woman younger than 45 with COVID-19, enrolled during active disease. The sequenced material came from peripheral blood. As DNA, the CDR3 is TGCGCCAGCAGCCAAGAGTGGGGACAGGCCTGGGAGCAGTACTTC. This translates into CASSQEWGQAWEQYF.